The 21 T cell receptor beta chains below were found in one sample sequenced in a study of T cells in Graves' hyperthyroidism and ophthalmopathy. TCR beta CDR3 sequences were amplified from RNA transcripts. A first-round RT-PCR of the TCR CDR3 used the HTBI primer set. TCRdb ran MiXCR on the multiplex PCR reads and lists one entry per CDR3 protein. This sample has fewer than 400,000 distinct CDR3 sequences, with 20% to 25% found just once. The sequencing sample was made of blood. These receptors all stem from a man aged 50-59 years with Graves' hyperthyroidism.

Here the CDR3 reads CASSLTAQPTDTQYF. The CDR3 nucleotides are TGTGCCAGCAGCTTAACGGCACAGCCCACAGATACGCAGTATTTT. The genes are TRBV7-3 and TRBJ2-3, with unresolved D. The germline V and J ends were trimmed by 0 bases and 2 bases, with 9 bases remaining between them. Germline CDR1 reads SGHTA; CDR2 reads FQGTGA. The CDR3 contains 15 residues.

The chain uses TRBV20-1 and TRBJ1-2; D is unresolved. CDR1 and CDR2 (germline): DFQATT, SNEGSKA (reference sequence). This CDR3 comprises 13 residues. Trimming stripped 0 bases from V and 6 bases from J, with 11 bases between. The CDR3 nucleotides read TGCAGTGCTAGAGATGCCGGGTTTGATGGCTACACCTTC. This translates into CSARDAGFDGYTF.

This clonotype was found many times. The chain uses TRBV7-9 and TRBJ2-3; D perhaps matches TRBD1 (5 bases). Germline V lookup: CDR1 SEHNR, CDR2 FQNEAQ (reference sequence). The V gene lost 5 bases and the J gene lost 0 bases, with 15 bases spanning the gap. This CDR3 is 16 amino acids long. The CDR3 spells CASSPPDSTSTDTQYF. The CDR3 bases are TGTGCCAGCAGCCCCCCCGACAGTACTAGCACAGATACGCAGTATTTT.

This clonotype was counted many times. This rearrangement joins TRBV12-3 or TRBV12-4 to TRBJ2-3; D unresolved. The V and J ends lost 1 base and 5 bases respectively, with 7 bases between them. This CDR3 is built from 13 residues. CDR3 sequence: CASSLVLRDTQYF. CDR3 in DNA: TGTGCCAGCAGTTTAGTCCTGAGAGATACGCAGTATTTT.

The table lists this clonotype with a few counts. The V and J genes are TRBV2 and TRBJ1-5, with no clear D. Germline V gene lookup returns CDR1 SNHLY and CDR2 FYNNEI. Trimming removed 4 bases at V and 4 bases at J, with 11 bases between. This CDR3 comprises 14 residues. The CDR3 here is CASSGLRVNQPQHF. In nucleotides, the CDR3 is TGTGCCAGCAGTGGTCTAAGGGTAAATCAGCCCCAGCATTTT.

This chain connects TRBV6-5 to TRBJ1-6, with D tentatively TRBD1 (6 bases). The CDR3 spans 14 residues. Looked up from germline, CDR1 is MNHEY and CDR2 is SVGAGI. The germline V and J ends were trimmed by 10 bases and 3 bases, with 13 bases remaining between them. This chain's CDR3 is CATRGTYYNSPLHF. The CDR3, as DNA: TGTGCCACCCGAGGGACATACTATAATTCACCCCTCCACTTT.

A word on this clonotype: The junction does not match germline at one end; this may be a read error. The chain combines TRBV7-3 with TRBJ2-1; D possibly corresponds to TRBD2 (6 bases). The CDR3 totals 15 residues. Germline CDR1 and CDR2: SGHTA and FQGTGA. The CDR3 nucleotides are TGCGCCAGCAGCCTCGCTTCGGGCCCGGGGGATGAGCAGTTCTTC. This encodes CASSLASGPGDEQFF.

The sample holds a few counts of this clonotype. The chain has TRBV13 and TRBJ2-1; 8 bases agree with TRBD1. The CDR3 extends over 15 amino acids. V lost 6 bases, J lost 1 base, and 5 bases stayed unmatched. The germline gives CDR1 PRHDT, CDR2 FYEKMQ (reference sequence). This CDR3 is CASSRTGGSYNEQFF. The CDR3 nucleotides read TGTGCCAGCAGTCGCACAGGGGGATCCTACAATGAGCAGTTCTTC.

V usage is TRBV27 and J usage is TRBJ2-1, with 9 bases aligning to TRBD2. This CDR3 has 16 residues. V dropped 1 base and J dropped 4; count of bases not matched to a gene: 5. Germline values: CDR1 MNHEY, CDR2 SMNVEV (reference sequence). CDR3 DNA sequence: TGTGCCAGCAGTTTATTCGCTAGCGGGAAATACAATGAGCAGTTCTTC. Translated, it gives CASSLFASGKYNEQFF.

About this clonotype: Germline and junction disagree at one end, which may indicate a read error. The chain carries TRBV2 and TRBJ2-2; the match to TRBD1 covers 8 bases. This CDR3 has 15 amino acids. Germline loops: CDR1 SNHLY, CDR2 FYNNEI. CDR3 in DNA: TGCGCCAGCAGTTTTGACAGGGGTCGCACCGGGGAGCTGTTTTTT. It is translated as CASSFDRGRTGELFF.

The chain couples TRBV6-1 to TRBJ2-4, with a weak D call TRBD1 (5 bases). V was clipped by 5 bases and J by 7 bases, with 9 bases between them. Germline CDR1 is MNHNS and CDR2 is SASEGT. This CDR3 has 12 amino acids. CDR3 nucleotides: TGTGCCAGCAGTCAGACAGAGAACATTCAGTACTTC. It yields the protein CASSQTENIQYF.

The V and J genes are TRBV20-1 and TRBJ2-7; D is unresolved. CDR3 length: 11 amino acids. Germline V CDR1 and CDR2: DFQATT, SNEGSKA (reference sequence). The V and J ends lost 1 base and 5 bases respectively, with 6 bases between them. The CDR3, as DNA: TGCAGTGCTAGAGTAGGCCACGAGCAGTACTTC. It specifies CSARVGHEQYF.

This clonotype was detected many times. The junction and the germline gene differ at one end; a read error may be behind it. CDR3 amino acids: CASTGQAYSYTF. The CDR3 coding sequence is TGTGCCAGCACGGGACAGGCCTATAGCTACACCTTC. V usage is TRBV2 and J usage is TRBJ1-2; 8 positions agree with TRBD1. CDR1 and CDR2 from the germline V gene are SNHLY and FYNNEI. The CDR3 has 12 amino acids.

This clonotype was seen a few times. V and J are TRBV19 and TRBJ2-7, with a tentative D call TRBD1 (6 bases). The CDR3 has 14 residues. CDR1 and CDR2 (germline): LNHDA, SQIVND (reference sequence). Trimming stripped 1 base from V and 5 bases from J, with 12 bases between. The CDR3 DNA follows: TGTGCCAGTAGTATAGGGGCAGGGGTGAACGAGCAGTACTTC. Residues: CASSIGAGVNEQYF. Supplemented by reference TRBV19 and TRBJ2-7, the full variable domain reads DGGITQSPKYLFRKEGQNVTLSCEQNLNHDAMYWYRQDPGQGLRLIYYSQIVNDFQKGDIAEGYSVSREKKESFPLTVTSAQKNPTAFYLCASSIGAGVNEQYFGPGTRLTVT.

This clonotype was observed at least ten times. This rearrangement joins TRBV28 to TRBJ2-7; weak D call: TRBD2 (5 bases). The CDR3 extends over 12 amino acids. CDR1 and CDR2 from the germline V gene are MDHEN and SYDVKM. V dropped 6 bases and J dropped 6 bases, with 12 bases sitting between them. In DNA, the CDR3 is TGTGCCAGCAGCCCACTAGTTTCCGAGCAGTACTTC. Translation: CASSPLVSEQYF. Variable domain in full (rest from reference TRBV28 and TRBJ2-7): DVKVTQSSRYLVKRTGEKVFLECVQDMDHENMFWYRQDPGLGLRLIYFSYDVKMKEKGDIPEGYSVSREKKERFSLILESASTNQTSMYLCASSPLVSEQYFGPGTRLTVT.

This clonotype was seen a handful of times. The V and J genes are TRBV3-1 and TRBJ2-7; 10 bases are shared with TRBD2. The length of the CDR3 is 15 residues. The junction had 3 bases not matched to a gene; V was cut back by 1 base and J by 3 bases. The germline V gene has CDR1 LGHDT and CDR2 YNNKEL (reference sequence). The CDR3 loop reads CASSQVASGSYEQYF. As DNA, the CDR3 is TGTGCCAGCAGCCAAGTCGCTAGCGGGAGCTACGAGCAGTACTTC.

V usage is TRBV19 and J usage is TRBJ1-1, with TRBD1 matching over 7 bases. The length of the CDR3 is 15 residues. Germline V gene lookup returns CDR1 LNHDA and CDR2 SQIVND (reference sequence). V lost 1 base and J lost 6; bases outside the gene matches: 8. The DNA of the CDR3 is TGTGCCAGTAGTATAGGTGACAGGGTGAGAGCTGAAGCTTTCTTT. As protein: CASSIGDRVRAEAFF.

This chain links TRBV7-3 with TRBJ1-2; the D is unclear. Germline V gives CDR1 SGHTA, CDR2 FQGTGA. CDR3 size: 13 residues. Trimming shortened V by 5 bases and J by 7 bases, and 14 bases separated the two germline ends. CDR3 in DNA: TGTGCCAGCAGCATCGGGCCGACGGGTGGCTACACCTTC. Translated: CASSIGPTGGYTF.

The rearrangement uses TRBV12-3 or TRBV12-4 and TRBJ2-2; D is ambiguous. The CDR3 has 15 amino acids. Trimming took 10 bases from V and 3 from J, leaving 18 bases between them. As DNA, the CDR3 is TGTGCCACCAGACCAGTGGATTCGGACACCGGGGAGCTGTTTTTT. Its protein is CATRPVDSDTGELFF.

This clonotype appeared a few times. V gene TRBV15 combines with J gene TRBJ1-5; 12 bases fit TRBD1. The V segment lost 4 bases and the J segment 4 bases; nucleotides outside the gene matches: 5. The CDR3 spans 16 residues. Germline V gene data show CDR1 as LNHNV and CDR2 as YYDKDF (reference sequence). CDR3 in DNA: TGTGCCACCAGCAAGGGACAGGGGGCCCAAAATCAGCCCCAGCATTTT. Translating gives CATSKGQGAQNQPQHF.

The table lists this clonotype with many counts. This rearrangement joins TRBV27 to TRBJ1-1, with D possibly being TRBD1 (5 bases). In germline, CDR1 is MNHEY, CDR2 SMNVEV (reference sequence). V was pared by 5 bases and J by 2 bases, with 12 bases between. CDR3 length: 14 residues. This CDR3 reads CASSTLGGNTEAFF. Here the CDR3 DNA reads TGTGCCAGCAGTACACTCGGGGGAAACACTGAAGCTTTCTTT.